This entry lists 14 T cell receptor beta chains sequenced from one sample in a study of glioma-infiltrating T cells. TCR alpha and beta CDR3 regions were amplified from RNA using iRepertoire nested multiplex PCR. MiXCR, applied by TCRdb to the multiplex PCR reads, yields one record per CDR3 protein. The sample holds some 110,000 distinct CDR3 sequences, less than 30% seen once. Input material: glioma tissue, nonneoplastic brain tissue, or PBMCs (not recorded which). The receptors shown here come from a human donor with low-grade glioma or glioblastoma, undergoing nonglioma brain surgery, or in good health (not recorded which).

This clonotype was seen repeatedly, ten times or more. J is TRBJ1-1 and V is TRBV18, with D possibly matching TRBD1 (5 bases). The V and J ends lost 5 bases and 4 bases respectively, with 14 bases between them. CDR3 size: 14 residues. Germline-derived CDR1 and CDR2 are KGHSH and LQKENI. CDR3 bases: TGTGCCAGCTCAGCAACCTCAGGGTCCACTGAAGCTTTCTTT. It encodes CASSATSGSTEAFF.

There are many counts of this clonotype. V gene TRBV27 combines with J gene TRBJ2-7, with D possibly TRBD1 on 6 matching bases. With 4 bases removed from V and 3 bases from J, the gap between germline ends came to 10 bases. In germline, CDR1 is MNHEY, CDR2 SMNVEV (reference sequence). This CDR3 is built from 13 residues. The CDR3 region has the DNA TGTGCCAGCAGTTATAGCAGGGGCTACGAGCAGTACTTC. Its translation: CASSYSRGYEQYF.

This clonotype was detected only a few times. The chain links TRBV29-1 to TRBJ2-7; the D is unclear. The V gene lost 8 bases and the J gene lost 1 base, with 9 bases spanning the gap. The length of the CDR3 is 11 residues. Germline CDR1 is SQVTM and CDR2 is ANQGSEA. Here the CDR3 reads CSTRVSYEQYF. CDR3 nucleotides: TGCAGCACCCGCGTTTCCTACGAGCAGTACTTC.

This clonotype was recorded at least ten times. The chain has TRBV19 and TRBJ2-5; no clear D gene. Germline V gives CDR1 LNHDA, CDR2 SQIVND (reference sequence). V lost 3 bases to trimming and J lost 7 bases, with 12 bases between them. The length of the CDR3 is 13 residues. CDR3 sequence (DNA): TGTGCCAGTAGTATTTTAGGTACCGGGACCCAGTACTTC. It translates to CASSILGTGTQYF.

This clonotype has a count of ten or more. The CDR3, as DNA: TGTGCCAGCAGTTACGGAGGGACAGGGGGCCAAGAGACCCAGTACTTC. Amino acid sequence: CASSYGGTGGQETQYF. V gene TRBV6-2 or TRBV6-3 combines with J gene TRBJ2-5; 11 bases match TRBD1. The trim removed 2 bases at V and 1 base at J, leaving 3 bases unmatched. The CDR3 contains 16 residues. Germline-derived CDR1 and CDR2 are MNHEY and SVGEGT.

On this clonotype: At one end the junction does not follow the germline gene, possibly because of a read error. The CDR3 reads CASSLSGISIDTQYF. CDR3 bases: TGTGCCAGCAGCCTTAGCGGGATCAGCATAGATACGCAGTATTTT. The chain has TRBV7-6 and TRBJ2-3, with TRBD2 identical over 8 bases. CDR1 is SGHVS and CDR2 is FNYEAQ in the germline V gene. The CDR3 loop spans 15 amino acids.

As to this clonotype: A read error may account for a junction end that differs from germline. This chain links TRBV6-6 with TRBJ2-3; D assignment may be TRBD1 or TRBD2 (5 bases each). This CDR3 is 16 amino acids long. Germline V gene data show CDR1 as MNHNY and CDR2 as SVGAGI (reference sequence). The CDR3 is CASSYSGEFGTDTQYF. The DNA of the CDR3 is TGTGCCAGCAGTTACTCGGGGGAGTTCGGTACAGATACTCAGTATTTT.

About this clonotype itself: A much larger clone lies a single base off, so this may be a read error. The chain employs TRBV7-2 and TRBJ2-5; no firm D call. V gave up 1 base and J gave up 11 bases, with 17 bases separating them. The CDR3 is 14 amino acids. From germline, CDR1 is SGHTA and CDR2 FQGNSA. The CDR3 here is CASSLGAHNNEQYF. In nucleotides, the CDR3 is TGTGCCAGCAGCTTAGGGGCCCATAACAATGAGCAGTACTTC.

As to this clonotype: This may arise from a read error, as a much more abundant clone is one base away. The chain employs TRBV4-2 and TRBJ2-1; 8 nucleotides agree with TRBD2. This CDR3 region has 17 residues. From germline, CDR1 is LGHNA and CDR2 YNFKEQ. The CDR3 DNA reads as TGTGCCAGCAGCCCACCGAGACGGGAGGGGGAGGACAATGGGCAGTTCTTC. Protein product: CASSPPRREGEDNGQFF.

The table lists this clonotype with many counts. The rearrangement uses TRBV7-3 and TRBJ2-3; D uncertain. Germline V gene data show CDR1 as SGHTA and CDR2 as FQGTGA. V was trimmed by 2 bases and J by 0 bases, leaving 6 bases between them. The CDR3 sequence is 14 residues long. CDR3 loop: CASSLLGSTDTQYF. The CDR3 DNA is TGTGCCAGCAGCTTACTGGGTAGCACAGATACGCAGTATTTT.

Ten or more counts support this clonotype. The CDR3 here is CSASLARGWYGTEAFF. Here the CDR3 DNA reads TGCAGTGCTAGTTTGGCCAGGGGCTGGTACGGCACTGAAGCTTTCTTT. The J gene is TRBJ1-1, the V gene TRBV20-1, with D possibly TRBD1 on 6 matching bases. The germline V and J ends were trimmed by 3 bases and 4 bases, with 21 bases remaining between them. This CDR3 contains 16 residues. CDR1 and CDR2 (germline): DFQATT, SNEGSKA (reference sequence).

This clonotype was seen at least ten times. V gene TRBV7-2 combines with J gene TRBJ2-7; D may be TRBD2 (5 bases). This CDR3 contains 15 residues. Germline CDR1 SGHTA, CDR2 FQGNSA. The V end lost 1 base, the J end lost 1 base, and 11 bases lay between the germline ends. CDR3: CASSLEGGSSYEQYF. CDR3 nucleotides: TGTGCCAGCAGCTTAGAGGGCGGGTCTTCCTACGAGCAGTACTTC.

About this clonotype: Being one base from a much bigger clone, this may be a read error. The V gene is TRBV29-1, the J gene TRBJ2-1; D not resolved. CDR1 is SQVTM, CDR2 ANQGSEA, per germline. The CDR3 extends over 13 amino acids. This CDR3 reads CRVEVYSYNEQFF. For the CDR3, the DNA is TGCAGAGTAGAAGTATACTCCTACAATGAGCAGTTCTTC.

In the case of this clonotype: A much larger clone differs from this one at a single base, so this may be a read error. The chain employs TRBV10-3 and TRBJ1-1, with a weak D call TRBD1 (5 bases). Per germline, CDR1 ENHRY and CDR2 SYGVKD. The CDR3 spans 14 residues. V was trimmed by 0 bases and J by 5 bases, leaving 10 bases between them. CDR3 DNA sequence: TGTGCCATCAGTGAGTCGGGGGGTAGGACTGAAGCTTTCTTT. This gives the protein CAISESGGRTEAFF.